Below, 22 T cell receptor beta chains from the same sample are listed, as sequenced in a study of regulatory T cells in long-lasting Graves disease. In building TCR beta libraries, iRepertoire HTBI primers were used together with Arm-PCR of CDR3 regions. One entry per CDR3 protein, called by TCRdb with MiXCR from the multiplex PCR reads. This table has around 250,000 distinct CDR3 sequences, about 18% appearing once. The time point was: newly diagnosed GD, antithyroid drugs for less than 3 months. Researchers made the TCR library from RNA that was extracted from PBMCs. These data are also associated with another study on T cells in Graves' hyperthyroidism and ophthalmopathy.

The source material was peripheral blood mononuclear cells (PBMCs), sampled at new diagnosis, from a patient treated with antithyroid drugs. These receptors were obtained from a woman in her twenties or thirties with Graves disease.

This clonotype was counted at least ten times. The genes are TRBV6-1 and TRBJ1-1; D remains ambiguous. V was pared by 7 bases and J by 4 bases, with 13 bases between. The length of the CDR3 is 13 residues. CDR1 MNHNS and CDR2 SASEGT come from the germline V gene. The CDR3 protein is CASIRPGVTEAFF. Written as DNA, the CDR3 is TGTGCCAGCATCCGTCCGGGCGTCACTGAAGCTTTCTTT.

To note about this clonotype: The junction does not match germline at one end; this may be a read error. The chain carries TRBV7-2 and TRBJ2-1; 10 bases match TRBD2. Germline CDR1 and CDR2: SGHTA and FQGNSA. The CDR3 has 15 amino acids. The CDR3 sequence: CASSTSGGVYNGQFF. The CDR3 coding sequence is TGTGCCAGCAGCACCAGCGGGGGGGTCTACAATGGGCAGTTCTTC.

This clonotype occurred a few times. This chain links TRBV4-1 with TRBJ2-3; 9 nucleotides match TRBD2. The germline V gene encodes CDR1 MGHRA and CDR2 YSYEKL. CDR3 length: 17 residues. V lost 1 base to trimming and J lost 2 bases; unmatched junction nucleotides: 7. CDR3 in amino acids: CASSQAETSGFTDTQYF. The DNA of the CDR3 is TGCGCCAGCAGCCAAGCTGAGACTAGCGGCTTCACAGATACGCAGTATTTT.

The chain has TRBV11-2 and TRBJ1-5; no clear D gene. Trimming cost V 0 bases and J 2 bases, with 8 bases left between them. There are 15 residues in the CDR3. The germline V gene has CDR1 SGHAT and CDR2 FQNNGV. This CDR3 is CASSLDLTRNQPQHF. Written as DNA, the CDR3 is TGTGCCAGCAGCTTAGATCTGACACGCAATCAGCCCCAGCATTTT.

This clonotype was counted ten times or more. The J gene is TRBJ2-1, the V gene TRBV3-1; either TRBD1 or TRBD2 may supply D (6 bases each). CDR3 size: 14 residues. The germline gives CDR1 LGHDT, CDR2 YNNKEL (reference sequence). V lost 4 bases and J 8 bases, leaving 15 bases between the germline ends. In nucleotides, the CDR3 is TGTGCCAGCAGCCTGAGGGGTAGGGGGGATGAGCAGTTCTTC. Its translation: CASSLRGRGDEQFF.

This clonotype was picked up many times. The chain joins TRBV20-1 to TRBJ1-5; the match to TRBD1 covers 8 bases. Germline CDR1 DFQATT, CDR2 SNEGSKA (reference sequence). Trimming took 5 bases from V and 1 from J; bases not matched to a gene: 10. CDR3 size: 16 residues. CDR3 sequence (DNA): TGCAGTGCTCTGAGAACGACAGGGGTAAGCAATCAGCCCCAGCATTTT. Its translation: CSALRTTGVSNQPQHF.

This clonotype appeared many times. The rearrangement joins TRBV12-3 or TRBV12-4 to TRBJ1-2; weak D call: TRBD1 (6 bases). CDR3 length: 15 residues. The V end was cut by 4 bases, the J end by 6 bases, with 18 bases between. The CDR3 DNA reads TGTGCCAGCAGTTCGGTACCGGGGGCGCGAGATGGCTACACCTTC. Its protein is CASSSVPGARDGYTF.

The chain recombines TRBV18 with TRBJ1-3, with 9 nucleotides matching TRBD1. This CDR3 region has 15 residues. CDR1 is KGHSH, CDR2 LQKENI, per germline. After removal of 6 bases from V and 4 bases from J, the junction contained 7 bases not matched to a gene. The CDR3 DNA follows: TGTGCCAGCTCGCCGACACAGGGGGCCGGAAACACCATATATTTT. It is translated as CASSPTQGAGNTIYF.

This clonotype was counted many times. The chain links TRBV2 to TRBJ1-4, with TRBD1 matching over 7 bases. Germline trimming cut 1 base from V and 7 bases from J; bases unmatched to any gene: 6. CDR1 is SNHLY, CDR2 FYNNEI, per germline. This CDR3 spans 15 amino acids. The CDR3 region is CASSEELGGAEKLFF. Here the CDR3 DNA reads TGTGCCAGCAGTGAAGAGTTAGGGGGCGCTGAAAAACTGTTTTTT. The complete variable domain, with remaining parts taken from reference TRBV2 and TRBJ1-4, reads EPEVTQTPSHQVTQMGQEVILRCVPISNHLYFYWYRQILGQKVEFLVSFYNNEISEKSEIFDDQFSVERPDGSNFTLKIRSTKLEDSAMYFCASSEELGGAEKLFFGSGTQLSVL.

This clonotype came up many times. The V and J genes are TRBV13 and TRBJ1-6; D unresolved. The CDR3 runs 13 residues. Per germline, CDR1 PRHDT and CDR2 FYEKMQ (reference sequence). Between the trimmed V and J ends, which lost 0 bases and 13 bases, there was a span of 10 bases. CDR3 sequence reads: CASSLGGSGPLHF. DNA for the CDR3: TGTGCCAGCAGCTTAGGGGGGTCAGGCCCCCTCCACTTT.

The chain links TRBV6-1 to TRBJ2-5; 9 bases are shared with TRBD1. Germline V gene lookup returns CDR1 MNHNS and CDR2 SASEGT. The CDR3 has 15 residues. The V segment lost 2 bases and the J segment 4 bases; nucleotides outside the gene matches: 5. CDR3 sequence reads: CASSETVTGGETQYF. CDR3 DNA: TGTGCCAGCAGTGAAACAGTGACAGGGGGAGAGACCCAGTACTTC.

There are many counts of this clonotype. V usage is TRBV20-1 and J usage is TRBJ1-4; TRBD1 agrees at 7 bases. Germline lookup yields CDR1 DFQATT and CDR2 SNEGSKA (reference sequence). V shed 6 bases, J shed 8 bases, and the junction held 9 bases outside the gene matches. This CDR3 is 13 amino acids long. The CDR3 protein is CSAERGHSEKLFF. CDR3 DNA: TGCAGTGCCGAGAGGGGGCATTCGGAAAAACTGTTTTTT.

This rearrangement joins TRBV19 to TRBJ1-6; D gene ambiguous. Germline V lookup: CDR1 LNHDA, CDR2 SQIVND (reference sequence). V was clipped by 8 bases and J by 9 bases, with 20 bases between them. The CDR3 is made up of 15 amino acids. The CDR3 sequence: CASGLPRVGVSPLHF. In DNA form, the CDR3 reads TGTGCCAGTGGCCTACCTCGGGTCGGGGTTTCACCCCTCCACTTT.

The V call is TRBV20-1, the J call TRBJ2-7; the match to TRBD2 covers 15 bases. V was clipped by 6 bases and J by 3 bases; unmatched bases: 18. There are 19 residues in the CDR3. The V gene's germline CDR1 is DFQATT and CDR2 SNEGSKA (reference sequence). CDR3 DNA: TGCAGTGCCTCGGGCGGGGGACTAGCGGGGGGCGAACCATACTACGAGCAGTACTTC. Translated, it gives CSASGGGLAGGEPYYEQYF.

This clonotype was seen ten or more times. The rearrangement joins TRBV20-1 to TRBJ2-7; TRBD2 aligns across 12 bases. Germline CDR1 and CDR2: DFQATT and SNEGSKA (reference sequence). CDR3 length: 15 amino acids. The junction had 7 bases not matched to a gene; V was cut back by 0 bases and J by 7 bases. Here the CDR3 DNA reads TGCAGTGCTAGAGAAGGGACTAGCGGGCTACGGGAGCAGTACTTC. Protein: CSAREGTSGLREQYF.

The J gene is TRBJ2-5, the V gene TRBV12-3 or TRBV12-4; 11 bases match TRBD2. The length of the CDR3 is 15 residues. J gave up 5 bases and V 8 bases, and 10 bases lay outside the gene matches. The CDR3 DNA sequence: TGTGCCAGCCGTAGCGGGAGGGCCTTGGGGGAGACCCAGTACTTC. Its translation is CASRSGRALGETQYF.

Many counts were recorded for this clonotype. The chain carries TRBV11-2 and TRBJ2-1; 10 positions agree with TRBD1. Germline V lookup: CDR1 SGHAT, CDR2 FQNNGV. V lost 5 bases to trimming and J lost 9 bases; unmatched junction nucleotides: 10. The CDR3 loop spans 15 amino acids. CDR3 protein: CASSLRQGARLEQFF. As DNA, the CDR3 is TGTGCCAGCAGCCTACGACAGGGGGCCCGACTTGAGCAGTTCTTC.

This clonotype was counted many times. The chain employs TRBV7-9 and TRBJ2-7, with a possible D match to TRBD1 (6 bases). CDR3 length: 12 amino acids. Germline V CDR1 and CDR2: SEHNR, FQNEAQ (reference sequence). V was shortened by 5 bases and J by 6 bases, with 11 bases between the two germline ends. CDR3: CASSLHRAEQYF. CDR3 DNA sequence: TGTGCCAGCAGCCTGCACAGGGCCGAGCAGTACTTC.

This clonotype was detected many times. The chain carries TRBV20-1 and TRBJ1-1, with D possibly being TRBD1 (5 bases). V was cut by 3 bases and J by 3 bases, with 17 bases left in between. The CDR3 runs 15 residues. The V gene's germline CDR1 is DFQATT and CDR2 SNEGSKA (reference sequence). The CDR3 is CSARGMGGGDTEAFF. Here the CDR3 DNA reads TGCAGTGCTAGGGGCATGGGGGGAGGAGACACTGAAGCTTTCTTT.

This clonotype was found many times. This chain joins TRBV11-1 and TRBJ1-1; 9 nucleotides line up with TRBD1. The V gene's germline CDR1 is SGHAT and CDR2 FQDESV (reference sequence). The CDR3 is made up of 14 amino acids. V gave up 5 bases and J gave up 8 bases; unmatched junction bases: 9. CDR3 in DNA: TGTGCCAGCAGCCAGGGGACAGGGAGGGAGGAAGCTTTCTTT. Its protein product is CASSQGTGREEAFF.

There are a few counts of this clonotype. J is TRBJ2-5 and V is TRBV6-5, with 8 bases that match TRBD2. J lost 3 bases, V lost 2 bases, and 20 bases had no gene match. CDR3 length: 20 residues. Germline CDR1 reads MNHEY; CDR2 reads SVGAGI. The CDR3 loop reads CASSYGGPWGSGEAEETQYF. CDR3 DNA sequence: TGTGCCAGCAGTTACGGGGGCCCCTGGGGTAGCGGGGAGGCAGAAGAGACCCAGTACTTC.

This clonotype occurred many times. The V and J genes are TRBV19 and TRBJ1-2, with TRBD1 matching over 11 bases. Looked up from germline, CDR1 is LNHDA and CDR2 is SQIVND (reference sequence). The CDR3 totals 15 residues. V was clipped by 7 bases and J by 1 base; unmatched bases: 5. CDR3 sequence: CASTLDRGLNYGYTF. CDR3 nucleotides: TGTGCCAGTACCCTGGACAGGGGGCTTAACTATGGCTACACCTTC.